The TCR beta chain under discussion was sequenced for a study of OX40 agonist ivuxolimab in advanced cancers. Study summary: An agonistic anti-OX40 (CD134) antibody, ivuxolimab, was used to treat the patients.

The method was immunoSEQ multiplex PCR; TCRdb's version includes in-frame clones alone and lacks a portion of them. The repertoire consists of tens of thousands of clones, with approximately 91% occurring once and the leading ten covering 0.64%. On this clone: No antigen is known for it.

Study-wide points: Dosing at 0.1 to 3.0 mg/kg was accompanied by clonal expansion of CD4+ and CD8+ blood T cells by week 6. On average, a greater number of expanded clones characterised CD8+ T cells relative to CD4+.

The CDR3 has 14 amino acids. Deletions cut 3 bases from V and 6 bases from J, with 11 bases between. Looked up from germline, CDR1 is MNHEY and CDR2 is SMNVEV (reference sequence). The chain uses TRBV27 and TRBJ2-2; perhaps TRBD1 as D (5 bases). This sequence originates from an adult with an advanced solid tumor such as melanoma, head and neck, liver or kidney cancer. This material consisted of CD4+ or CD8+ T cells sorted from blood, taken in a trial of the OX40 agonist ivuxolimab. The CDR3 nucleotides are TGTGCCAGCAGTTTGTTCGACAGTTCCGGGGAGCTGTTTTTT. This gives the protein CASSLFDSSGELFF.